These 7 T cell receptor beta chains originate from one sample sequenced in a study of T-cell reconstitution after alpha-beta-depleted transplantation in children. Construction of the TCRbeta library involved unique molecular identifiers. MiXCR was run by TCRdb on the PCR reads, yielding one entry per CDR3 protein. Here the sample spans around 580,000 distinct CDR3 sequences, 25% to 30% being singletons. The sequencing used PBMCs, collected before TCRalphabeta/CD19-depleted stem cell transplant. These receptors were collected from a boy under two years old with Wiskott-Aldrich syndrome, due to receive a stem cell transplant.

The chain recombines TRBV24-1 with TRBJ1-1; D unclear. The germline gives CDR1 KGHDR, CDR2 SFDVKD. The CDR3 loop spans 13 amino acids. The V end lost 5 bases, the J end lost 7 bases, and 13 bases lay between the germline ends. This chain's CDR3 is CATSATTGGEAFF. The DNA of the CDR3 is TGTGCCACCAGTGCAACAACTGGTGGTGAAGCTTTCTTT.

This clonotype was seen a few times. J is TRBJ2-3 and V is TRBV20-1; 8 bases line up with TRBD2. Germline V gives CDR1 DFQATT, CDR2 SNEGSKA (reference sequence). V gave up 0 bases and J gave up 3 bases; unmatched junction bases: 2. The CDR3 covers 14 residues. The CDR3 is CSAREGGRTDTQYF. The CDR3 DNA is TGCAGTGCTAGAGAGGGCGGGAGGACAGATACGCAGTATTTT.

This clonotype was seen a few times. CDR3 in DNA: TGTGCCAGCAGTTTCGTTGGGGGAAGTCGCACAGATACGCAGTATTTT. This encodes CASSFVGGSRTDTQYF. This chain connects TRBV28 to TRBJ2-3; the D gene could be TRBD1 or TRBD2 (5 bases each). In germline, CDR1 is MDHEN, CDR2 SYDVKM. V lost 3 bases and J lost 1, with 14 bases in between. The CDR3 spans 16 residues.

This clonotype was seen a handful of times. In nucleotides, the CDR3 is TGTGCCAGCATGGAGGGACAGCCCTCTGGGGCCAACGTCCTGACTTTC. This sequence encodes CASMEGQPSGANVLTF. The chain employs TRBV6-1 and TRBJ2-6; a possible D gene is TRBD1 (7 bases). Germline lookup yields CDR1 MNHNS and CDR2 SASEGT. This CDR3 comprises 16 residues. Trimming left V 7 bases short and J 0 bases short, with 13 bases between.

This sequence joins TRBV12-3 or TRBV12-4 and TRBJ1-5; 8 positions agree with TRBD1. The junction had 8 bases not matched to a gene; V was cut back by 6 bases and J by 4 bases. The CDR3 extends over 15 amino acids. CDR3 coding DNA: TGTGCCAGCAGAAAGGGACAGGAAATTAATCAGCCCCAGCATTTT. Its translation: CASRKGQEINQPQHF.

The sample holds a few counts of this clonotype. The chain has TRBV13 and TRBJ2-3, with 8 bases lining up with TRBD1. The junction had 3 bases not matched to a gene; V was cut back by 0 bases and J by 4 bases. This CDR3 region has 15 residues. In germline, CDR1 is PRHDT, CDR2 FYEKMQ (reference sequence). The chain's CDR3 is CASSLGSGGADTQYF. CDR3 in DNA: TGTGCCAGCAGCTTAGGTTCAGGGGGCGCAGATACGCAGTATTTT.

This clonotype was recorded a few times. The V and J genes are TRBV20-1 and TRBJ1-5; D possibly corresponds to TRBD1 (5 bases). In germline, CDR1 is DFQATT, CDR2 SNEGSKA (reference sequence). V gave up 0 bases and J gave up 1 base, with 7 bases separating them. The CDR3 loop spans 14 amino acids. The CDR3 DNA reads as TGCAGTGCTAGAGAAGACAGCAGCAATCAGCCCCAGCATTTT. Residues: CSAREDSSNQPQHF.